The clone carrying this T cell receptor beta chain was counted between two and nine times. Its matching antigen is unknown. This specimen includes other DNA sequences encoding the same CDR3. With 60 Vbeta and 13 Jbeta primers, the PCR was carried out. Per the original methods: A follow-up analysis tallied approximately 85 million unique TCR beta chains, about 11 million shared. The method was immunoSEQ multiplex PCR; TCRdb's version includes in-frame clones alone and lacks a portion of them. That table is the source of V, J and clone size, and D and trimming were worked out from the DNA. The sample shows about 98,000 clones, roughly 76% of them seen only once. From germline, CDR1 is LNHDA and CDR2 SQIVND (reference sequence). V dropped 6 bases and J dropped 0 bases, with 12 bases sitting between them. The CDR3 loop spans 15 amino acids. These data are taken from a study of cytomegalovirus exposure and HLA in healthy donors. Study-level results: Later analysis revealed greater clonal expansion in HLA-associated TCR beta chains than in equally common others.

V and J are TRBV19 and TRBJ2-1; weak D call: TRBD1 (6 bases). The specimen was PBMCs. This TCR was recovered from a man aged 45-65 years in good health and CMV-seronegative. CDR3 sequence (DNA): TGTGCCAGTAGCTACTTCAGGGGCTCCTACAATGAGCAGTTCTTC. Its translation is CASSYFRGSYNEQFF. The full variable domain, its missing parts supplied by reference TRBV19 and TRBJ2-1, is DGGITQSPKYLFRKEGQNVTLSCEQNLNHDAMYWYRQDPGQGLRLIYYSQIVNDFQKGDIAEGYSVSREKKESFPLTVTSAQKNPTAFYLCASSYFRGSYNEQFFGPGTRLTVL.